Following are 16 T cell receptor beta chains from one sample sequenced in a study of cytomegalovirus exposure and HLA in healthy donors. The method was immunoSEQ multiplex PCR; TCRdb's version includes in-frame clones alone and lacks a portion of them. The table records 55,000 to 70,000 clones, about 95% of them present only once. Sequencing was carried out using PBMCs. These receptors all come from a man between 18 and 35 years old in good health and CMV-seronegative.

This clone has more than one count but fewer than ten. Written as DNA, the CDR3 is TGTGCCAGCCTAAGGCCCGCTAGCGGGATTTACGAGCAGTACTTC. It yields the protein CASLRPASGIYEQYF. The gene calls are TRBV2 and TRBJ2-7; 9 nucleotides line up with TRBD2. The CDR3 has 15 residues. With V trimmed by 8 bases and J by 4 bases, 12 bases remained unmatched. CDR1 and CDR2 from the germline V gene are SNHLY and FYNNEI.

This clone occurred once. The J gene is TRBJ2-1, the V gene TRBV5-6; D gene ambiguous. Trimming cost V 0 bases and J 3 bases, with 4 bases left between them. The CDR3 length is 13 residues. The germline V gene has CDR1 SGHDT and CDR2 YYEEEE. The CDR3 DNA is TGTGCCAGCAGCTTGGACAGCTACAATGAGCAGTTCTTC. Its translation is CASSLDSYNEQFF.

V and J are TRBV6-5 and TRBJ1-1; D might be TRBD1 (5 bases). This CDR3 is 14 amino acids long. Germline assignment: CDR1 MNHEY and CDR2 SVGAGI. The V gene lost 0 bases and the J gene lost 4 bases, with 9 bases spanning the gap. The CDR3 spells CASSYSSRVTEAFF. The CDR3 DNA follows: TGTGCCAGCAGTTACTCCAGCAGGGTCACTGAAGCTTTCTTT.

The rearrangement uses TRBV7-9 and TRBJ2-3; 10 nucleotides agree with TRBD2. The CDR3 has 16 amino acids. J was trimmed by 5 bases and V by 5 bases; bases with no gene match: 10. Looked up from germline, CDR1 is SEHNR and CDR2 is FQNEAQ (reference sequence). CDR3 loop: CASSTSSSGSIDTQYF. In DNA form, the CDR3 reads TGTGCCAGCAGCACATCTTCTAGCGGGAGTATAGATACGCAGTATTTT.

The rearrangement joins TRBV10-1 to TRBJ1-1; D possibly corresponds to TRBD1 (6 bases). The CDR3 consists of 14 residues. In germline, CDR1 is WNHNN, CDR2 SYGVQD (reference sequence). V was trimmed by 3 bases and J by 0 bases, leaving 8 bases between them. The CDR3 spells CASSDYRVNTEAFF. Here the CDR3 DNA reads TGCGCCAGCAGTGACTACAGGGTGAACACTGAAGCTTTCTTT.

The V and J genes are TRBV6-5 and TRBJ1-2; D uncertain. V lost 5 bases, J lost 4 bases, and 14 bases lay in between. Germline V CDR1 and CDR2: MNHEY, SVGAGI. The CDR3 totals 14 residues. This chain's CDR3 is CASSPNRDSYGYTF. CDR3 coding DNA: TGTGCCAGCAGTCCCAACCGGGATAGCTATGGCTACACCTTC.

V and J are TRBV30 and TRBJ2-2, with D maybe TRBD1 (6 bases). Trimming cost V 4 bases and J 4 bases, with 16 bases left between them. The CDR3 has 15 amino acids. CDR1 and CDR2 from the germline V gene are GTSNPN and SVGIG (reference sequence). The CDR3 spells CAWTGTQTFTGELFF. CDR3 in DNA: TGTGCCTGGACAGGGACACAGACTTTCACCGGGGAGCTGTTTTTT.

This clone was found a few times. The chain carries TRBV7-9 and TRBJ1-2, with D unresolved. The CDR3 is 13 residues long. The ends were cut back, 0 bases at V and 8 bases at J, with 10 bases in the middle. Looked up from germline, CDR1 is SEHNR and CDR2 is FQNEAQ (reference sequence). The CDR3 loop reads CASSLARADGYTF. The DNA of the CDR3 is TGTGCCAGCAGCTTAGCGCGGGCAGACGGCTACACCTTC.

The table lists this clone with a count of one. This chain joins TRBV6-5 and TRBJ1-1; D remains ambiguous. CDR3 length equals 14 residues. V was clipped by 4 bases and J by 8 bases, with 17 bases between them. Germline V CDR1 and CDR2: MNHEY, SVGAGI. For the CDR3, the DNA is TGTGCCAGCAGTTCGGCCGGGATCAGCGAAGAAGCTTTCTTT. It yields the protein CASSSAGISEEAFF.

The genes are TRBV7-2 and TRBJ1-1; TRBD1 agrees at 11 bases. Germline CDR1 and CDR2: SGHTA and FQGNSA. Trimming cost V 5 bases and J 4 bases; bases outside gene matches: 6. CDR3 size: 15 residues. The CDR3 protein is CASSADRGRGTEAFF. The CDR3 coding sequence is TGTGCCAGCAGCGCGGACAGGGGGCGCGGCACTGAAGCTTTCTTT. The full variable domain, rest sourced from reference TRBV7-2 and TRBJ1-1, is GAGVSQSPSNKVTEKGKDVELRCDPISGHTALYWYRQSLGQGLEFLIYFQGNSAPDKSGLPSDRFSAERTGGSVSTLTIQRTQQEDSAVYLCASSADRGRGTEAFFGQGTRLTVV.

Here the CDR3 reads CASSRLAGGTDTQYF. In DNA form, the CDR3 reads TGTGCCAGCAGTCGACTAGCGGGAGGTACAGATACGCAGTATTTT. The genes are TRBV6-5 and TRBJ2-3; 13 nucleotides agree with TRBD2. CDR1 MNHEY and CDR2 SVGAGI come from the germline V gene. This CDR3 has 15 amino acids. With V trimmed by 5 bases and J by 3 bases, 2 bases remained unmatched.

The chain links TRBV11-2 to TRBJ2-2; TRBD1 aligns across 9 bases. In germline, CDR1 is SGHAT, CDR2 FQNNGV. This CDR3 comprises 16 residues. Trimming at V came to 2 bases and at J to 2 bases, leaving 3 bases not matched to a gene. The CDR3 here is CASSLLGQGNTGELFF. The CDR3 DNA is TGTGCCAGCAGCTTATTGGGACAGGGCAACACCGGGGAGCTGTTTTTT.

The rearrangement links TRBV10-3 to TRBJ2-2; D possibly corresponds to TRBD2 (6 bases). V was shortened by 10 bases and J by 1 base, with 10 bases between the two germline ends. This CDR3 is 13 amino acids long. Germline V gene lookup returns CDR1 ENHRY and CDR2 SYGVKD. CDR3 DNA sequence: TGTGCCACCGCGGGGCGGAACACCGGGGAGCTGTTTTTT. Residues: CATAGRNTGELFF.

The chain employs TRBV29-1 and TRBJ1-1; no firm D call. With 5 bases removed from V and 2 bases from J, the gap between germline ends came to 12 bases. From germline, CDR1 is SQVTM and CDR2 ANQGSEA. This CDR3 has 13 residues. CDR3 residues: CSVSSMGNTEAFF. CDR3 nucleotide sequence: TGCAGCGTTTCCAGTATGGGCAACACTGAAGCTTTCTTT.

The rearrangement links TRBV30 to TRBJ2-3, with 10 nucleotides matching TRBD2. Germline-derived CDR1 and CDR2 are GTSNPN and SVGIG (reference sequence). V was clipped by 7 bases and J by 6 bases; unmatched bases: 10. The CDR3 is 14 residues long. CDR3 sequence: CAFNLAGAADTQYF. The CDR3 bases are TGTGCCTTTAATCTAGCGGGAGCGGCGGATACGCAGTATTTT.

This chain links TRBV2 with TRBJ1-4; 8 positions agree with TRBD1. With 10 bases clipped from V and 8 bases from J, the junction kept 15 bases outside the gene matches. This CDR3 spans 15 amino acids. Germline CDR1 and CDR2: SNHLY and FYNNEI. The CDR3 DNA sequence: TGTGCCATCAGCGGGTACGGGACAGGTGGAGAAAAACTGTTTTTT. Translated, it gives CAISGYGTGGEKLFF.